These T cell receptor beta chains were read from a single sample in a study of shared clonotypes between healthy human individuals. TCRdb's copy holds only in-frame clones and misses some; the assay was immunoSEQ multiplex PCR. Among about 2.1 million clones listed, roughly 91% were seen once. The sequencing sample was made of naive CD8+ T cells from PBMCs. These receptors came from a man between 18 and 29 years old in good health. Some clones in this sample may be carry-over from other donors' samples. CDR3s include the opening cysteine and the closing phenylalanine or tryptophan. D genes are given only for firm matches. The size of a clone is reported for some rows only, either as once, few or many, or as a class for expanded clones.

d_call cdr3_length clone_size j_call v_call cdr3_aa cdr3_nt
- 14 - TRBJ2-3 TRBV7-2 CASSPDSPWDTQYF TGTGCCAGCAGCCCTGACTCCCCTTGGGATACGCAGTATTTT
TRBD1 13 - TRBJ2-7 TRBV11-2 CASRGQFPYEQYF TGTGCCAGCAGGGGACAGTTTCCCTACGAGCAGTACTTC
TRBD1 15 - TRBJ1-2 TRBV10-3 CAISWGDRGNDGYTF TGTGCCATCAGCTGGGGGGACAGGGGTAATGATGGCTACACCTTC
TRBD1 14 once TRBJ2-5 TRBV7-2 CASSIRQGAATQYF TGTGCCAGCAGCATAAGACAGGGGGCCGCGACCCAGTACTTC
TRBD1 16 - TRBJ1-4 TRBV4-2 CASSQPKDRWVEKLFF TGTGCCAGCAGCCAACCCAAGGACAGGTGGGTTGAAAAACTGTTTTTT
- 13 - TRBJ2-7 TRBV9 CASSSGGSYEQYF TGTGCCAGCAGCTCCGGGGGCTCCTACGAGCAGTACTTC
- 15 - TRBJ1-2 TRBV19 CASSIGAGEPGGYTF TGTGCCAGTAGTATCGGTGCGGGGGAACCAGGTGGCTACACCTTC
- 12 few TRBJ2-1 TRBV25-1 CASSVMDNEQFF TGTGCCAGCAGTGTTATGGACAATGAGCAGTTCTTC
TRBD1 14 once TRBJ2-7 TRBV28 CASSSISDRDEQYF TGTGCCAGCAGTTCCATTTCGGACAGGGACGAGCAGTACTTC
- 15 - TRBJ2-5 TRBV28 CASSPMGVNQETQYF TGTGCCAGCAGTCCTATGGGGGTTAATCAAGAGACCCAGTACTTC
- 13 - TRBJ2-7 TRBV27 CASSSRQSYEQYF TGTGCCAGCAGTTCAAGACAGTCCTACGAGCAGTACTTC
- 15 once TRBJ2-2 TRBV15 CATSRARTTVGELFF TGTGCCACCAGCAGAGCACGGACTACCGTCGGGGAGCTGTTTTTT
- 13 - TRBJ2-7 TRBV10-2 CASIRQEGHEQYF TGCGCCAGCATACGACAGGAAGGTCACGAGCAGTACTTC
- 15 - TRBJ2-1 TRBV7-3 CASSFGGGIYNEQFF TGTGCCAGCAGCTTCGGTGGGGGGATTTACAATGAGCAGTTCTTC
- 15 - TRBJ2-1 TRBV6-1 CASSEERSRADEQFF TGTGCCAGCAGTGAAGAAAGGTCCCGGGCGGATGAGCAGTTCTTC
TRBD1 17 - TRBJ2-1 TRBV28 CASSSQGTALGHNEQFF TGTGCCAGCAGTTCGCAAGGGACAGCCCTAGGGCACAATGAGCAGTTCTTC
- 14 - TRBJ2-1 TRBV5-6 CASSFGTPYNEQFF TGTGCCAGCAGCTTCGGGACCCCCTACAATGAGCAGTTCTTC
TRBD1 15 few TRBJ1-1 TRBV19 CASTPSVTGGTEAFF TGTGCCAGTACCCCATCGGTCACAGGGGGCACTGAAGCTTTCTTT
TRBD2 17 - TRBJ2-2 TRBV9 CASSGPGLAGGTGELFF TGTGCCAGCAGCGGCCCTGGACTAGCGGGTGGCACCGGGGAGCTGTTTTTT
- 14 - TRBJ2-7 TRBV9 CASSKAEGHYEQYF TGTGCCAGCAGCAAAGCGGAGGGCCACTACGAGCAGTACTTC
- 15 - TRBJ2-5 TRBV4-1 CASSQEGRAGETQYF TGCGCCAGCAGCCAAGAGGGCAGGGCGGGAGAGACCCAGTACTTC
- 14 - TRBJ1-4 TRBV7-2 CASSSLWGNEKLFF TGTGCCAGCAGCTCCCTTTGGGGGAATGAAAAACTGTTTTTT
- 17 - TRBJ2-7 TRBV5-1 CASSLGEQWGLNYEQYF TGCGCCAGCAGCTTGGGCGAGCAGTGGGGACTTAACTACGAGCAGTACTTC
- 19 once TRBJ2-4 TRBV28 CASSPIKWAQSLAKNIQYF TGTGCCAGCAGCCCGATTAAGTGGGCACAGTCACTAGCCAAAAACATTCAGTACTTC
TRBD2 15 - TRBJ2-7 TRBV13 CASTVSGGAYREQYF TGTGCCAGCACCGTAAGCGGGGGGGCGTATCGCGAGCAGTACTTC
- 13 - TRBJ2-7 TRBV11-2 CASSFSGTYEQYF TGTGCCAGCAGCTTCTCGGGGACCTACGAGCAGTACTTC
- 12 - TRBJ2-1 TRBV9 CASSATDNEQFF TGTGCCAGCAGCGCCACAGACAATGAGCAGTTCTTC
- 15 - TRBJ1-5 TRBV28 CASSLLGEGPRAQHF TGTGCCAGCAGTTTATTGGGGGAGGGGCCCCGAGCCCAGCATTTT
- 13 - TRBJ2-5 TRBV7-9 CASSLDEEETQYF TGTGCCAGCAGCTTAGATGAGGAAGAGACCCAGTACTTC
- 14 - TRBJ1-1 TRBV9 CASSAPGRGAEAFF TGTGCCAGCAGCGCACCCGGTCGGGGCGCTGAAGCTTTCTTT
- 11 - TRBJ2-3 TRBV5-6 CASDGGDTQYF TGTGCCAGTGACGGAGGTGATACGCAGTATTTT
TRBD1 15 - TRBJ1-1 TRBV28 CASSLATGQMSEAFF TGTGCCAGCAGTTTAGCAACGGGACAGATGTCTGAAGCTTTCTTT
TRBD2 15 - TRBJ2-7 TRBV6-5 CASSWGLAGVSEQYF TGTGCCAGCAGTTGGGGGCTAGCGGGAGTAAGTGAGCAGTACTTC
- 16 - TRBJ1-2 TRBV10-2 CASSESKAGAPDGYTF TGCGCCAGCAGTGAGTCGAAGGCGGGAGCCCCAGATGGCTACACCTTC
TRBD1 12 - TRBJ2-7 TRBV28 CASREGQGGQYF TGTGCCAGCAGAGAGGGACAGGGTGGGCAGTACTTC
TRBD2 17 - TRBJ2-1 TRBV25-1 CASSELAGTSDYNEQFF TGTGCCAGCAGTGAGTTAGCCGGGACTAGCGATTACAATGAGCAGTTCTTC
TRBD1 16 - TRBJ2-2 TRBV27 CASSFQGALKPGELFF TGTGCCAGCAGTTTCCAGGGGGCGCTGAAACCCGGGGAGCTGTTTTTT
- 16 - TRBJ1-6 TRBV4-3 CASSQETSSYNSPLHF TGCGCCAGCAGCCAAGAGACGAGCTCCTATAATTCACCCCTCCACTTT
TRBD2 15 - TRBJ2-5 TRBV27 CASRGLAGVLETQYF TGTGCCAGCAGGGGACTAGCGGGAGTACTGGAGACCCAGTACTTC
- 15 - TRBJ1-4 TRBV7-9 CASSAPRPGLEKLFF TGTGCCAGCAGCGCACCCCGTCCGGGGTTGGAAAAACTGTTTTTT
TRBD1 12 few TRBJ2-7 TRBV7-9 CASSRQGDEQYF TGTGCCAGCAGCCGACAGGGGGACGAGCAGTACTTC
- 14 - TRBJ1-5 TRBV10-3 CAISARQGDQPQHF TGTGCCATCAGTGCTCGGCAGGGCGATCAGCCCCAGCATTTT
- 13 - TRBJ1-1 TRBV28 CASKGGKNTEAFF TGTGCCAGCAAAGGGGGTAAGAACACTGAAGCTTTCTTT
- 16 - TRBJ1-2 TRBV7-2 CASSWDPWADNYGYTF TGTGCCAGCAGCTGGGACCCGTGGGCCGATAACTATGGCTACACCTTC
- 15 - TRBJ2-1 TRBV4-1 CASSQAGQRWNEQFF TGCGCCAGCAGCCAAGCGGGGCAGAGGTGGAATGAGCAGTTCTTC
- 15 - TRBJ2-6 TRBV5-5 CASSLGTPGANVLTF TGTGCCAGCAGCTTGGGCACTCCTGGGGCCAACGTCCTGACTTTC
TRBD1 15 - TRBJ1-1 TRBV27 CASSLWGQLNTEAFF TGTGCCAGCAGTTTATGGGGACAGCTGAACACTGAAGCTTTCTTT
- 14 - TRBJ1-1 TRBV11-2 CASSLVLGAHPAFF TGTGCCAGCAGCTTAGTCCTGGGGGCGCATCCTGCTTTCTTT
TRBD2 22 - TRBJ2-1 TRBV29-1 CSALAGTSGKSWGTGFSNEQFF TGCAGCGCCCTGGCAGGGACTAGCGGGAAAAGCTGGGGTACGGGTTTCTCCAATGAGCAGTTCTTC
- 16 - TRBJ2-1 TRBV27 CASSLKGDPRHNEQFF TGTGCCAGCAGTTTAAAGGGGGACCCACGCCACAATGAGCAGTTCTTC
TRBD1 16 - TRBJ2-7 TRBV29-1 CSVVGTGRTGMYEQYF TGCAGCGTGGTTGGGACAGGCCGAACGGGTATGTACGAGCAGTACTTC
- 13 - TRBJ2-1 TRBV19 CASSIDLGNEQFF TGTGCCAGTAGTATAGATCTAGGAAATGAGCAGTTCTTC
- 18 - TRBJ2-1 TRBV4-1 CASTPMERISMTYNEQFF TGCGCCAGCACCCCAATGGAAAGAATATCGATGACCTACAATGAGCAGTTCTTC
TRBD1 18 - TRBJ1-1 TRBV7-9 CASSPKSDRGQWDTEAFF TGTGCCAGCAGCCCCAAATCGGACAGGGGGCAGTGGGACACTGAAGCTTTCTTT